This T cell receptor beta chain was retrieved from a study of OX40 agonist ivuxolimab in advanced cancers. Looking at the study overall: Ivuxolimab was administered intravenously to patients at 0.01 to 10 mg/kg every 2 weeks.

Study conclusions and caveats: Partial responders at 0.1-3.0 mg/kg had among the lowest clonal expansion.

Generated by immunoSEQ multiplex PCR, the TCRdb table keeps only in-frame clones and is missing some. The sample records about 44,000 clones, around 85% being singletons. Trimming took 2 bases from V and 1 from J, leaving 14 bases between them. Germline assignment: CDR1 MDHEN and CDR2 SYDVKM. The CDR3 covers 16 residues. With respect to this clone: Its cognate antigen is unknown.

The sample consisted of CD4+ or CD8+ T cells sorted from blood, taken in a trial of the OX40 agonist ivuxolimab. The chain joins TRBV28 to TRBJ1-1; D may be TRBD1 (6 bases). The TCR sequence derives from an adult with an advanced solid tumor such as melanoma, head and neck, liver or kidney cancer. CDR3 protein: CASSLPGQIKNTEAFF. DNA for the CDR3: TGTGCCAGCAGTTTACCTGGACAGATTAAGAACACTGAAGCTTTCTTT.